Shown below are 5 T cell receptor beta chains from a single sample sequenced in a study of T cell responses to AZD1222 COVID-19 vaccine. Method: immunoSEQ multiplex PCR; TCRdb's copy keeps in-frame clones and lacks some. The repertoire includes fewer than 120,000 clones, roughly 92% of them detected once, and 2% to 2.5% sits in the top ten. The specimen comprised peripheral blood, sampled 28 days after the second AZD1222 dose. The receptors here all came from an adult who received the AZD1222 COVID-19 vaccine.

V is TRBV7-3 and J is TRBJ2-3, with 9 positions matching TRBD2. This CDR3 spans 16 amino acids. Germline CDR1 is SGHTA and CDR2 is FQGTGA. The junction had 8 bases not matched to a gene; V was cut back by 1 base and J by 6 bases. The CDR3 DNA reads TGTGCCAGCAGCTTAATTGGCGGGGGGGCCTTGGATACGCAGTATTTT. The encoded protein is CASSLIGGGALDTQYF.

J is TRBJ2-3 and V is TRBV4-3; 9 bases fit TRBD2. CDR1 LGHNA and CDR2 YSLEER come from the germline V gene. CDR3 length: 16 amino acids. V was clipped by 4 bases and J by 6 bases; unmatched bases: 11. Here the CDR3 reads CASSPDGLAGRDTQYF. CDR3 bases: TGCGCCAGCAGCCCGGACGGGCTAGCGGGGAGGGATACGCAGTATTTT.

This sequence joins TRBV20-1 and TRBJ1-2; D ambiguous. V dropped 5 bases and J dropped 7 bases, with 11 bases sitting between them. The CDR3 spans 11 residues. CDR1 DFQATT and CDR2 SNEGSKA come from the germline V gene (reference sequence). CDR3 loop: CSAPFDFGYTF. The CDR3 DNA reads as TGCAGTGCTCCTTTCGACTTTGGCTACACCTTC.

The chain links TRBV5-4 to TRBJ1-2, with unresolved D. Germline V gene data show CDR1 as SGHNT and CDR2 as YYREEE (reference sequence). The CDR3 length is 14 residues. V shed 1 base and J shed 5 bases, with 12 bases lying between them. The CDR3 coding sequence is TGTGCCAGCAGCTTGACGGCAGAGCCGTATGGCTACACCTTC. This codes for CASSLTAEPYGYTF. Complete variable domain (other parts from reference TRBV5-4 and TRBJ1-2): ETGVTQSPTHLIKTRGQQVTLRCSSQSGHNTVSWYQQALGQGPQFIFQYYREEENGRGNFPPRFSGLQFPNYSSELNVNALELDDSALYLCASSLTAEPYGYTFGSGTRLTVV.

In nucleotides, the CDR3 is TGTGCCAGCAGTTCGCCCCCGGGACAGGGACCTGGAAACACCATATATTTT. Its protein is CASSSPPGQGPGNTIYF. The chain joins TRBV28 to TRBJ1-3, with 9 bases identical to TRBD1. Per the germline V gene, CDR1 is MDHEN and CDR2 is SYDVKM. This CDR3 is built from 17 residues. The V and J ends lost 4 bases and 2 bases, in that order; junction bases with no gene match: 9.